Following are 19 T cell receptor beta chains from one sample sequenced in a study of shared clonotypes between healthy human individuals. CD45RO-negative, CCR7-positively selected cells formed the naive CD8 fraction, excluding terminally differentiated effector memory CD45RA+ cells. Sequenced by immunoSEQ multiplex PCR; TCRdb stores in-frame clones only, minus some. The sample records fewer than 850,000 clones, about 96% being singletons. The sequencing sample was made of naive CD8+ T cells sorted from blood. The source is a man aged 25 to 40 in good health.

V gene TRBV10-3 combines with J gene TRBJ1-4; D may be TRBD1 (6 bases). The germline V and J ends were trimmed by 10 bases and 7 bases, with 19 bases remaining between them. Germline lookup yields CDR1 ENHRY and CDR2 SYGVKD. This CDR3 region has 14 residues. The chain's CDR3 is CATRNSGEGEKLFF. The CDR3, as DNA: TGTGCCACCCGTAATTCAGGGGAGGGTGAAAAACTGTTTTTT.

This chain connects TRBV7-9 to TRBJ2-7; D ambiguous. CDR3 length: 13 residues. Germline-derived CDR1 and CDR2 are SEHNR and FQNEAQ (reference sequence). V lost 1 base and J lost 7, with 11 bases in between. Written as DNA, the CDR3 is TGTGCCAGCAGCTTAGTCCCCGCCCTGGAGCAGTACTTC. This sequence encodes CASSLVPALEQYF.

The V and J genes are TRBV21-1 and TRBJ2-3; the D segment call TRBD2 is taken from the table without a DNA check. TRBV21-1 is a recognized pseudogene. The CDR3 contains 16 residues. CDR3 bases: TGTGCCAGCAGCGGAGGACTAGCGGGAGTCTTAGATACGCAGTATTTT. Encoded protein: CASSGGLAGVLDTQYF.

The chain couples TRBV7-9 to TRBJ1-1; a possible D gene is TRBD1 (5 bases). Germline V gene sequence: CDR1 SEHNR, CDR2 FQNEAQ (reference sequence). The CDR3 contains 14 residues. V was cut by 3 bases and J by 8 bases, with 16 bases left in between. The CDR3 region is CASSFATVQGEAFF. CDR3 in DNA: TGTGCCAGCAGCTTTGCTACTGTGCAGGGAGAAGCTTTCTTT.

This chain joins TRBV10-3 and TRBJ2-2; the D gene is possibly TRBD1 (5 bases). Germline-derived CDR1 and CDR2 are ENHRY and SYGVKD. With 4 bases removed from V and 2 bases from J, the gap between germline ends came to 8 bases. The CDR3 loop spans 14 amino acids. CDR3 nucleotides: TGTGCCATCAGTGGTGACAGTAACACCGGGGAGCTGTTTTTT. This sequence encodes CAISGDSNTGELFF.

The V and J genes are TRBV4-3 and TRBJ1-2; D is ambiguous. V was clipped by 3 bases and J by 6 bases, with 11 bases between them. The germline gives CDR1 LGHNA, CDR2 YSLEER. The CDR3 spans 13 residues. The CDR3 region is CASSQDWTDGYTF. The DNA of the CDR3 is TGCGCCAGCAGCCAGGACTGGACTGATGGCTACACCTTC.

This chain links TRBV7-9 with TRBJ1-4; a possible D gene is TRBD1 (6 bases). The CDR3 is 15 residues long. Germline-derived CDR1 and CDR2 are SEHNR and FQNEAQ (reference sequence). V lost 5 bases, J lost 6 bases, and 16 bases lay in between. The CDR3 loop reads CASSLYKRTDEKLFF. For the CDR3, the DNA is TGTGCCAGCAGCCTCTACAAAAGGACAGATGAAAAACTGTTTTTT. The full variable domain, completed using reference TRBV7-9 and TRBJ1-4, is DTGVSQNPRHKITKRGQNVTFRCDPISEHNRLYWYRQTLGQGPEFLTYFQNEAQLEKSRLLSDRFSAERPKGSFSTLEIQRTEQGDSAMYLCASSLYKRTDEKLFFGSGTQLSVL.

The chain carries TRBV27 and TRBJ2-7, with 12 positions matching TRBD2. This CDR3 comprises 17 residues. The J segment lost 2 bases and the V segment lost 4 bases, leaving 9 bases of the junction unmatched. Germline loops: CDR1 MNHEY, CDR2 SMNVEV (reference sequence). As DNA, the CDR3 is TGTGCCAGCAGTTCAATGTCCACTAGCGGGAGGACCTACGAGCAGTACTTC. This codes for CASSSMSTSGRTYEQYF.

This rearrangement joins TRBV28 to TRBJ2-7, with 9 bases aligning to TRBD2. Germline assignment: CDR1 MDHEN and CDR2 SYDVKM. The CDR3 covers 17 residues. With 4 bases clipped from V and 2 bases from J, the junction kept 12 bases outside the gene matches. In DNA, the CDR3 is TGTGCCAGCAGTTATGGAGCGGGAGGTAGAACAACCTACGAGCAGTACTTC. Translating gives CASSYGAGGRTTYEQYF. Full variable domain (missing parts from reference TRBV28 and TRBJ2-7): DVKVTQSSRYLVKRTGEKVFLECVQDMDHENMFWYRQDPGLGLRLIYFSYDVKMKEKGDIPEGYSVSREKKERFSLILESASTNQTSMYLCASSYGAGGRTTYEQYFGPGTRLTVT.

This clone was found once. This chain uses TRBV29-1 with TRBJ2-6, with D possibly TRBD1 on 5 matching bases. The CDR3 contains 13 residues. Germline CDR1 reads SQVTM; CDR2 reads ANQGSEA. Trimming pared 7 bases from V and 2 bases from J, leaving 9 bases between. The CDR3 nucleotides are TGCAGCGCCACAGGTCCTGGGGCCAACGTCCTGACTTTC. This sequence encodes CSATGPGANVLTF.

CDR3 residues: CASSLGRTGDYGYTF. The CDR3, as DNA: TGTGCCAGCAGCTTAGGGAGGACAGGGGACTATGGCTACACCTTC. The chain uses TRBV7-8 and TRBJ1-2, with TRBD1 matching over 9 bases. Germline V gene data show CDR1 as SGHVS and CDR2 as FQNEAQ. CDR3 length: 15 residues. The V segment lost 1 base and the J segment 3 bases; nucleotides outside the gene matches: 3.

V is TRBV2 and J is TRBJ2-7; D is ambiguous. This CDR3 is built from 15 residues. Germline CDR1 SNHLY, CDR2 FYNNEI. Trimming took off 7 bases at V and 2 bases at J, with 18 bases between the two ends. The CDR3 region has the DNA TGTGCCAGCACCCTCTCTCCTCTGATAACCTACGAGCAGTACTTC. Translation gives CASTLSPLITYEQYF.

V usage is TRBV27 and J usage is TRBJ2-7; tentatively, D is TRBD2 (6 bases). Germline V lookup: CDR1 MNHEY, CDR2 SMNVEV (reference sequence). Trimming left V 3 bases short and J 0 bases short, with 18 bases between. This CDR3 is 17 amino acids long. The CDR3 bases are TGTGCCAGCAGTTTCAGTTCCAGCGGGCTGCTCTCCTACGAGCAGTACTTC. This codes for CASSFSSSGLLSYEQYF.

This rearrangement joins TRBV7-3 to TRBJ2-1, with D tentatively TRBD1 (6 bases). In germline, CDR1 is SGHTA, CDR2 FQGTGA. This CDR3 region has 17 residues. V was pared by 1 base and J by 1 base, with 14 bases between. The chain's CDR3 is CASSLNPTGRSYNEQFF. In DNA, the CDR3 is TGTGCCAGCAGCTTAAACCCAACAGGGCGGTCCTACAATGAGCAGTTCTTC. Supplemented by reference TRBV7-3 and TRBJ2-1, the full variable domain reads GAGVSQTPSNKVTEKGKYVELRCDPISGHTALYWYRQSLGQGPEFLIYFQGTGAADDSGLPNDRFFAVRPEGSVSTLKIQRTERGDSAVYLCASSLNPTGRSYNEQFFGPGTRLTVL.

The V gene is TRBV10-3, the J gene TRBJ2-7, with D uncertain. From germline, CDR1 is ENHRY and CDR2 SYGVKD. V lost 0 bases and J lost 2, with 11 bases in between. CDR3 length equals 15 residues. CDR3: CAISESWSPPYEQYF. CDR3 bases: TGTGCCATCAGTGAGTCTTGGAGTCCCCCCTACGAGCAGTACTTC.

This sequence joins TRBV9 and TRBJ2-2; 9 bases align to TRBD2. Germline lookup yields CDR1 SGDLS and CDR2 YYNGEE. There are 17 residues in the CDR3. After removal of 2 bases from V and 6 bases from J, the junction contained 11 bases not matched to a gene. CDR3 in amino acids: CASSVWDGTSQAGELFF. The CDR3, as DNA: TGTGCCAGCAGCGTCTGGGATGGGACTAGCCAGGCCGGGGAGCTGTTTTTT.

The genes are TRBV13 and TRBJ2-3, with TRBD2 identical over 7 bases. Germline CDR1 and CDR2: PRHDT and FYEKMQ (reference sequence). V trimming: 1 base; J trimming: 0 bases; junction bases outside the gene matches: 4. CDR3 length: 16 amino acids. CDR3 nucleotides: TGTGCCAGCAGCTTAGTCACAGCGGGAAGCACAGATACGCAGTATTTT. Protein sequence: CASSLVTAGSTDTQYF.

The V gene is TRBV6-4, the J gene TRBJ1-3; D unresolved. This CDR3 is 15 amino acids long. V was clipped by 0 bases and J by 7 bases, with 13 bases between them. Germline V lookup: CDR1 MRHNA, CDR2 SNTAGT. CDR3 DNA: TGTGCCAGCAGTGACTCTGTCAGGTTGTGGAACACCATATATTTT. Its translation is CASSDSVRLWNTIYF.

The V and J genes are TRBV18 and TRBJ2-6; D is uncertain. Trimming cost V 4 bases and J 0 bases, with 13 bases left between them. The germline gives CDR1 KGHSH, CDR2 LQKENI. The CDR3 totals 17 residues. DNA for the CDR3: TGTGCCAGCTCACGATGGACCGAGCTCTCTGGGGCCAACGTCCTGACTTTC. Translated, it gives CASSRWTELSGANVLTF.